Listed here is a single T cell receptor (beta chain). Its antigen is currently unknown. A read error may be the cause here, since a much bigger clone is one base away. In TCRdb, the RACE reads were re-called with MiXCR into one record per CDR3 protein. The table includes under 75,000 distinct CDR3 sequences, approximately 12% detected once. The record originates from a study of human T cells and chemical hapten exposure. Study context: Patients, largely female, had alopecia areata, totalis or universalis.

General study points: With DPC sensitization, TCRs exceeding 1 in 1000 frequency showed no change.

The time point: patch test 3, about 24 weeks after DPC sensitization. Indicated treatment: therapeutic diphenylcyclopropenone sensitization with weekly scalp DPC. This TCR came from a woman between 50 and 59 years old with alopecia areata. Some clones in this sample may be carry-over from other donors' samples. The material sequenced was whole blood, taken in connection with sensitization to the hapten diphenylcyclopropenone (DPC).

The CDR3 DNA sequence: TGTGCCAGCAGTTACTTGCGTCCGGGGTTGGCCGATTCACCCCTCCACTTT. It specifies CASSYLRPGLADSPLHF. The gene calls are TRBV6-6 and TRBJ1-6; D is undetermined. Trimming shortened V by 1 base and J by 8 bases, and 18 bases separated the two germline ends. The germline V gene encodes CDR1 MNHNY and CDR2 SVGAGI (reference sequence). The CDR3 loop spans 17 amino acids.